This T cell receptor beta chain was documented in a study of cytomegalovirus exposure and HLA in healthy donors. The study ran its PCR with 60 Vbeta and 13 Jbeta primers. Produced via immunoSEQ multiplex PCR; TCRdb's table is partial and in-frame only. The table shows about 190,000 clones, with 80% occurring only once. With respect to this clone: Its target is not known.

This CDR3 has 16 amino acids. The germline gives CDR1 LNHNV, CDR2 YYDKDF (reference sequence). V dropped 3 bases and J dropped 0 bases, with 11 bases sitting between them. Overall study results and limits: In a later analysis, TCR beta V- and J-gene trimming showed a link to a missense DCLRE1C variant. The authors later found most CMV-associated TCR beta chains appeared HLA-restricted. It was taken for granted in presence/absence analyses that sequencing depth across donors was roughly uniform. Upon later analysis, TCR association rates were observed to vary by HLA locus, being highest for DRB1 and lowest for HLA-C.

This clonotype originated in a boy aged 5-17 years in good health and CMV-seronegative. The specimen sequenced was PBMCs. This sequence joins TRBV15 and TRBJ1-4; a weak D match, TRBD1 (5 bases). The CDR3 DNA reads as TGTGCCACCAGCAGGTTGGGAGGGGCAACTAATGAAAAACTGTTTTTT. Translated: CATSRLGGATNEKLFF.